The source of this T cell receptor (beta chain) is a study of T cell responses to AZD1222 COVID-19 vaccine. The CDR3 has 13 residues. With 6 bases clipped from V and 0 bases from J, the junction kept 3 bases outside the gene matches. CDR1 and CDR2 (germline): SQVTM, ANQGSEA. The method was immunoSEQ multiplex PCR; TCRdb's version includes in-frame clones alone and lacks a portion of them. This sample has roughly 120,000 clones, with 70% to 90% found just once. Sequencing used peripheral blood, obtained on day 0 of AZD1222 vaccination. The receptor's source is an adult in good health. The chain employs TRBV29-1 and TRBJ1-1, with 8 positions matching TRBD1. CDR3 region: CSVTGALNTEAFF. The CDR3 DNA reads TGCAGCGTGACAGGGGCCCTGAACACTGAAGCTTTCTTT. Complete variable domain (other parts from reference TRBV29-1 and TRBJ1-1): SAVISQKPSRDICQRGTSLTIQCQVDSQVTMMFWYRQQPGQSLTLIATANQGSEATYESGFVIDKFPISRPNLTFSTLTVSNMSPEDSSIYLCSVTGALNTEAFFGQGTRLTVV.